The next 27 T cell receptor beta chains were all read from a single sample in a study of blood T cell repertoires in COVID-19. Generated by immunoSEQ multiplex PCR, the TCRdb table keeps only in-frame clones and is missing some. Altogether approximately 350,000 clones are present, around nine tenths being singletons, with the ten largest covering less than 3.5%. The specimen was peripheral blood. Receptor source: a woman aged 18-29 years who had recovered from COVID-19.

The V call is TRBV29-1, the J call TRBJ1-2; TRBD1 matches at 10 bases. V shed 7 bases and J 6 bases; nucleotides not matched to a gene: 5. The germline CDR1 and CDR2 sequences are SQVTM and ANQGSEA. This CDR3 comprises 12 residues. CDR3 region: CSAGQGGNGYTF. CDR3 nucleotide sequence: TGCAGCGCCGGACAGGGGGGTAATGGCTACACCTTC.

The DNA for the CDR3 is TGTGCCAGCAGCCCCCGACTGGTAAACACCGGGGAGCTGTTTTTT. Its protein product is CASSPRLVNTGELFF. The rearrangement uses TRBV9 and TRBJ2-2; the D is unclear. The V gene's germline CDR1 is SGDLS and CDR2 YYNGEE. This CDR3 spans 15 amino acids. Trimming shortened V by 4 bases and J by 2 bases, and 12 bases separated the two germline ends.

This chain joins TRBV6-5 and TRBJ1-1; 7 bases match TRBD1. CDR1 and CDR2 from the germline V gene are MNHEY and SVGAGI. The CDR3 is 15 amino acids. With V trimmed by 5 bases and J by 4 bases, 10 bases remained unmatched. The CDR3 protein is CASSPRGVAGTEAFF. The CDR3 DNA reads as TGTGCCAGCAGTCCCAGGGGGGTCGCGGGCACTGAAGCTTTCTTT.

This clone was picked up a small number of times. The V and J genes are TRBV11-2 and TRBJ2-7, with 7 nucleotides matching TRBD2. CDR3 length equals 19 residues. Per germline, CDR1 SGHAT and CDR2 FQNNGV. V lost 0 bases and J lost 6; bases outside the gene matches: 20. CDR3 sequence reads: CASSLDPWSREIGEAEQYV. CDR3 DNA: TGTGCCAGCAGCTTAGATCCCTGGTCGCGGGAGATCGGAGAAGCCGAGCAGTACGTC.

The V gene is TRBV29-1, the J gene TRBJ1-4; the D is unclear. The germline V gene has CDR1 SQVTM and CDR2 ANQGSEA. The CDR3 has 12 residues. The V and J ends lost 7 bases and 4 bases respectively, with 10 bases between them. CDR3 nucleotides: TGCAGCGCCAACAGCTTTAATGAAAAACTGTTTTTT. Amino acid sequence: CSANSFNEKLFF. Together with reference TRBV29-1 and TRBJ1-4, the CDR3 gives the full variable domain: SAVISQKPSRDICQRGTSLTIQCQVDSQVTMMFWYRQQPGQSLTLIATANQGSEATYESGFVIDKFPISRPNLTFSTLTVSNMSPEDSSIYLCSANSFNEKLFFGSGTQLSVL.

The V gene is TRBV7-2, the J gene TRBJ2-1; 15 bases are a match to TRBD2. The ends lost 4 bases at V and 7 bases at J; junction bases unmatched: 5. The CDR3 sequence is 16 residues long. Germline V lookup: CDR1 SGHTA, CDR2 FQGNSA. In DNA, the CDR3 is TGTGCCAGCAGCTGGGGGACTAGCGGGAGGCGGAATGAGCAGTTCTTC. Amino acids: CASSWGTSGRRNEQFF.

The chain joins TRBV27 to TRBJ2-5; 13 bases line up with TRBD2. The CDR3 runs 19 residues. Trimming took 2 bases from V and 5 from J; bases not matched to a gene: 14. From germline, CDR1 is MNHEY and CDR2 SMNVEV (reference sequence). DNA for the CDR3: TGTGCCAGCAGTTTAAGGGTTGGACTAGCGGGAGAAGGGTCTGAGACCCAGTACTTC. It translates to CASSLRVGLAGEGSETQYF.

The chain is built from TRBV11-2 and TRBJ2-5; D might be TRBD1 (5 bases). The CDR3 covers 17 residues. The V gene's germline CDR1 is SGHAT and CDR2 FQNNGV. Trimming removed 2 bases from V and 1 base from J, with 17 bases in between. For the CDR3, the DNA is TGTGCCAGCAGCTTATTCCTAGGGGCGAAAACCCAAGAGACCCAGTACTTC. Translated: CASSLFLGAKTQETQYF.

This clone has just one count. As DNA, the CDR3 is TGCGCCAGCGGCTCCGGGACAGGACTTAACTATGGCTACACCTTC. It yields the protein CASGSGTGLNYGYTF. The chain couples TRBV5-1 to TRBJ1-2; 8 nucleotides match TRBD1. The germline V gene encodes CDR1 SGHRS and CDR2 YFSETQ. The CDR3 is made up of 15 amino acids. With 7 bases clipped from V and 1 base from J, the junction kept 9 bases outside the gene matches.

V gene TRBV6-7 combines with J gene TRBJ1-2; D is unclear. TRBV6-7 qualifies as an ORF whose function is uncertain. V was cut by 5 bases and J by 5 bases, with 21 bases left in between. The CDR3 runs 16 residues. The chain's CDR3 is CASSGRGPSPLYGYTF. The DNA for the CDR3 is TGTGCCAGCAGTGGGAGAGGACCGTCACCTCTATATGGCTACACCTTC.

The rearrangement links TRBV6-6 to TRBJ1-5; 7 bases agree with TRBD1. The CDR3 covers 16 residues. The V segment lost 5 bases and the J segment 2 bases; nucleotides outside the gene matches: 9. The germline V gene has CDR1 MNHNY and CDR2 SVGAGI (reference sequence). The CDR3 DNA sequence: TGTGCCAGCAGTCCCGACAGGGTTGGGGGCAATCAGCCCCAGCATTTT. This gives the protein CASSPDRVGGNQPQHF.

The chain has TRBV5-6 and TRBJ2-5; D may be TRBD2 (6 bases). The CDR3 is 18 residues long. V lost 5 bases and J 0 bases, leaving 23 bases between the germline ends. Germline values: CDR1 SGHDT, CDR2 YYEEEE. The chain's CDR3 is CASSFSPGLGVYQETQYF. CDR3 DNA sequence: TGTGCCAGCAGTTTTTCCCCGGGACTGGGGGTTTACCAAGAGACCCAGTACTTC.

The DNA for the CDR3 is TGTGCCAGTACCCGAAGGCCAGGGCTAAACACCGGGGAGCTGTTTTTT. Translation: CASTRRPGLNTGELFF. The chain links TRBV19 to TRBJ2-2, with D maybe TRBD1 (5 bases). Trimming cost V 7 bases and J 2 bases, with 17 bases left between them. CDR3 size: 16 residues. Germline V lookup: CDR1 LNHDA, CDR2 SQIVND (reference sequence). Full variable domain (rest looked up from reference TRBV19 and TRBJ2-2): DGGITQSPKYLFRKEGQNVTLSCEQNLNHDAMYWYRQDPGQGLRLIYYSQIVNDFQKGDIAEGYSVSREKKESFPLTVTSAQKNPTAFYLCASTRRPGLNTGELFFGEGSRLTVL.

The V and J genes are TRBV10-1 and TRBJ2-3, with 12 bases fitting TRBD2. CDR3 length equals 17 residues. The V and J ends lost 4 bases and 0 bases, in that order; junction bases with no gene match: 5. CDR1 is WNHNN, CDR2 SYGVQD, per germline (reference sequence). This CDR3 is CASSAGLAGTSTDTQYF. The CDR3 coding sequence is TGCGCCAGCAGTGCCGGACTAGCGGGGACTAGCACAGATACGCAGTATTTT.

This chain connects TRBV15 to TRBJ1-3; D not certain. Trimming removed 1 base at V and 4 bases at J, with 2 bases between. The CDR3 length is 12 residues. Per germline, CDR1 LNHNV and CDR2 YYDKDF (reference sequence). CDR3 loop: CATSRAGNTIYF. DNA for the CDR3: TGTGCCACCAGCAGAGCGGGAAACACCATATATTTT.

This clone was counted once. The rearrangement joins TRBV5-1 to TRBJ1-4, with a possible D match to TRBD1 (5 bases). Germline-derived CDR1 and CDR2 are SGHRS and YFSETQ. Trimming cost V 2 bases and J 0 bases, with 8 bases left between them. CDR3 length: 15 residues. CDR3 nucleotides: TGCGCCAGCAGCTTTTGGGGGGCAACTAATGAAAAACTGTTTTTT. Translated, it gives CASSFWGATNEKLFF.

CDR3 region: CASSSRDSSDTQYF. The CDR3 DNA sequence: TGTGCCAGCAGCTCACGGGACTCCTCGGATACGCAGTATTTT. The genes are TRBV9 and TRBJ2-3; TRBD2 is a possible D gene (6 bases). Trimming took off 4 bases at V and 6 bases at J, with 15 bases between the two ends. Germline V lookup: CDR1 SGDLS, CDR2 YYNGEE. The CDR3 is 14 residues long.

The chain combines TRBV2 with TRBJ2-5; D might be TRBD1 (6 bases). The CDR3 covers 16 residues. Germline V gives CDR1 SNHLY, CDR2 FYNNEI. V lost 3 bases and J lost 5, with 19 bases in between. The CDR3 DNA sequence: TGTGCCAGCAGTGAGGACAGTAGCGAGTTGTCGGAGACCCAGTACTTC. This codes for CASSEDSSELSETQYF.

The J gene is TRBJ2-1, the V gene TRBV9; 9 bases are shared with TRBD2. The length of the CDR3 is 15 residues. CDR1 is SGDLS, CDR2 YYNGEE, per germline. Trimming at V came to 0 bases and at J to 5 bases, leaving 3 bases not matched to a gene. The CDR3 DNA reads as TGTGCCAGCAGCGTAGCGGCGGGAGGGGACAATGAGCAGTTCTTC. Translation gives CASSVAAGGDNEQFF.

This chain joins TRBV11-3 and TRBJ2-5; 9 nucleotides align to TRBD2. The CDR3 contains 17 residues. Trimming removed 5 bases from V and 1 base from J; junction bases left unmatched: 11. The germline V gene encodes CDR1 SGHNT and CDR2 YENEEA. The CDR3 is CASSPRLAALFQETQYF. In DNA, the CDR3 is TGTGCCAGCAGCCCTAGACTAGCGGCCCTCTTCCAAGAGACCCAGTACTTC.

The V gene is TRBV7-7, the J gene TRBJ2-5; D may be TRBD2 (5 bases). The CDR3 extends over 16 amino acids. CDR1 and CDR2 (germline): SSHAT, FNYEAQ (reference sequence). Trimming pared 5 bases from V and 4 bases from J, leaving 20 bases between. The CDR3 spells CASSPAVPGLGETQYF. CDR3 nucleotides: TGTGCCAGCAGCCCCGCTGTGCCAGGACTGGGAGAGACCCAGTACTTC.

The genes are TRBV11-3 and TRBJ1-1, with 8 bases lining up with TRBD1. The germline V gene encodes CDR1 SGHNT and CDR2 YENEEA. This CDR3 has 15 residues. The V and J ends lost 1 base and 0 bases, in that order; junction bases with no gene match: 1. CDR3 amino acids: CASSLAGGVNTEAFF. As DNA, the CDR3 is TGTGCCAGCAGCTTAGCAGGGGGCGTGAACACTGAAGCTTTCTTT.

The chain links TRBV7-2 to TRBJ1-2, with TRBD1 as a possible D gene (6 bases). This CDR3 region has 15 residues. Trimming pared 2 bases from V and 5 bases from J, leaving 15 bases between. Per germline, CDR1 SGHTA and CDR2 FQGNSA. Here the CDR3 reads CASSLLGGRRYGYTF. In DNA, the CDR3 is TGTGCCAGCAGCTTATTGGGGGGGCGAAGGTATGGCTACACCTTC.

This sequence joins TRBV21-1 and TRBJ2-5; TRBD2 reflects the table's D call only, with no check against the DNA. TRBV21-1 is noted as a pseudogene. The CDR3 consists of 13 residues. The DNA of the CDR3 is TGTGCCAGCAGCAAGCGTTTCGAAGAGACCCAGTACTTC. Translated, it gives CASSKRFEETQYF.

The CDR3 loop reads CATSRDHRGDQPQHF. For the CDR3, the DNA is TGTGCCACCAGCAGAGATCACAGGGGTGATCAGCCCCAGCATTTT. This chain connects TRBV15 to TRBJ1-5; 7 nucleotides agree with TRBD1. CDR1 is LNHNV and CDR2 is YYDKDF in the germline V gene (reference sequence). V trimming: 0 bases; J trimming: 5 bases; junction bases outside the gene matches: 4. This CDR3 is 15 amino acids long.

This sequence joins TRBV30 and TRBJ2-1, with 7 bases matching TRBD1. J was trimmed by 3 bases and V by 4 bases; bases with no gene match: 12. Germline CDR1 reads GTSNPN; CDR2 reads SVGIG (reference sequence). The CDR3 is made up of 16 amino acids. CDR3 DNA: TGTGCCTGGATGAAGAGGGGGCCTCGGGGCTACAATGAGCAGTTCTTC. This gives the protein CAWMKRGPRGYNEQFF.

The chain links TRBV4-3 to TRBJ2-1; D unresolved. The V end was cut by 4 bases, the J end by 13 bases, with 17 bases between. Per the germline V gene, CDR1 is LGHNA and CDR2 is YSLEER. This CDR3 is built from 13 residues. The CDR3 sequence is CASSLSPRVSQFF. DNA for the CDR3: TGCGCCAGCAGCCTCAGTCCCCGGGTCTCCCAGTTCTTC.